This passage covers 18 T cell receptor beta chains from one sample sequenced in a study of CD8 T cells in Susac syndrome. The RNA input was about 0.5 to 1 ug, and it was reverse transcribed with random hexamers. Each CDR3 protein is one row after TCRdb ran MiXCR on the immunoSEQ multiplex PCR reads. The table includes around 160,000 distinct CDR3 sequences, just under 95% detected once. The sample was CD4+ T cells from PBMCs. These receptors were collected from a human donor in good health.

The CDR3 is CASSRVEPRDSGYTF. For the CDR3, the DNA is TGCGCCAGCAGCCGTGTCGAACCACGGGATAGTGGCTACACCTTC. The genes are TRBV5-1 and TRBJ1-2; no reliable D call. V lost 4 bases and J lost 7, with 20 bases in between. Germline lookup yields CDR1 SGHRS and CDR2 YFSETQ. The CDR3 contains 15 residues.

This rearrangement joins TRBV7-2 to TRBJ2-7, with D possibly being TRBD1 (5 bases). The ends were cut back, 5 bases at V and 2 bases at J, with 13 bases in the middle. Germline V gene sequence: CDR1 SGHTA, CDR2 FQGNSA. The CDR3 extends over 14 amino acids. CDR3 protein: CASSPLKGAYEQYF. Here the CDR3 DNA reads TGTGCCAGCAGCCCTCTGAAAGGGGCCTACGAGCAGTACTTC.

The chain is built from TRBV20-1 and TRBJ2-5; D is possibly TRBD1 or TRBD2 (5 bases each). The CDR3 has 15 amino acids. Germline-derived CDR1 and CDR2 are DFQATT and SNEGSKA (reference sequence). Deletions cut 0 bases from V and 5 bases from J, with 16 bases between. The CDR3 DNA reads as TGCAGTGCTAGAGATCCCGCCAGGGACGGGGAGACCCAGTACTTC. It is translated as CSARDPARDGETQYF.

The chain joins TRBV5-1 to TRBJ1-1, with D possibly TRBD1 on 5 matching bases. Trimming removed 5 bases from V and 7 bases from J, with 18 bases in between. The length of the CDR3 is 14 residues. CDR1 is SGHRS and CDR2 is YFSETQ in the germline V gene. Written as DNA, the CDR3 is TGCGCCAGCAGTGGCATGAGCCCTAGGGGTGAAGCTTTCTTT. Residues: CASSGMSPRGEAFF.

The chain has TRBV7-3 and TRBJ1-1; no definite D call. The germline V gene has CDR1 SGHTA and CDR2 FQGTGA. This CDR3 is built from 13 residues. V lost 2 bases and J 5 bases, leaving 9 bases between the germline ends. The CDR3 region is CASSLGRETEAFF. CDR3 nucleotide sequence: TGTGCCAGCAGCTTAGGACGGGAGACTGAAGCTTTCTTT. Full variable domain (missing parts from reference TRBV7-3 and TRBJ1-1): GAGVSQTPSNKVTEKGKYVELRCDPISGHTALYWYRQSLGQGPEFLIYFQGTGAADDSGLPNDRFFAVRPEGSVSTLKIQRTERGDSAVYLCASSLGRETEAFFGQGTRLTVV.

The chain carries TRBV9 and TRBJ2-7; D is ambiguous. The CDR3 spans 14 residues. Germline values: CDR1 SGDLS, CDR2 YYNGEE. V was pared by 0 bases and J by 0 bases, with 7 bases between. CDR3 loop: CASSVDFSSYEQYF. CDR3 nucleotides: TGTGCCAGCAGCGTAGATTTCAGCTCCTACGAGCAGTACTTC.

This clonotype was recorded once. The V call is TRBV24-1, the J call TRBJ2-5; D call uncertain. In germline, CDR1 is KGHDR, CDR2 SFDVKD. The CDR3 has 14 amino acids. V gave up 3 bases and J gave up 5 bases, with 12 bases separating them. CDR3 coding DNA: TGTGCCACCAGTGATCCCTCGTTCCGGGAGACCCAGTACTTC. Amino acids: CATSDPSFRETQYF.

The chain has TRBV6-5 and TRBJ1-2; 8 bases map to TRBD1. From germline, CDR1 is MNHEY and CDR2 SVGAGI. The V and J ends lost 6 bases and 6 bases, in that order; junction bases with no gene match: 6. The CDR3 is made up of 13 amino acids. DNA for the CDR3: TGTGCCAGCAGCCTTTCAGGGGGCAATGGCTACACCTTC. It encodes CASSLSGGNGYTF.

V usage is TRBV7-9 and J usage is TRBJ2-3, with 9 bases identical to TRBD1. Trimming took 4 bases from V and 4 from J; bases not matched to a gene: 12. From germline, CDR1 is SEHNR and CDR2 FQNEAQ (reference sequence). The CDR3 totals 17 residues. The CDR3 DNA follows: TGTGCCAGCAGCTCATTGACCGGGACAGGGTATCCAGATACGCAGTATTTT. Translation: CASSSLTGTGYPDTQYF.

The J gene is TRBJ1-2, the V gene TRBV5-6, with D perhaps TRBD1 (5 bases). The V and J ends lost 3 bases and 4 bases respectively, with 13 bases between them. Germline-derived CDR1 and CDR2 are SGHDT and YYEEEE. The CDR3 loop spans 14 amino acids. This CDR3 is CASSWGGAGYGYTF. The DNA for the CDR3 is TGTGCCAGCAGCTGGGGAGGGGCGGGCTATGGCTACACCTTC.

This chain joins TRBV20-1 and TRBJ2-7, with 9 nucleotides matching TRBD2. The CDR3 extends over 14 amino acids. J lost 4 bases, V lost 6 bases, and 10 bases had no gene match. CDR1 is DFQATT, CDR2 SNEGSKA, per germline (reference sequence). The CDR3 nucleotides are TGCAGTGCACCCAATAGCGGGGGAATTTACGAGCAGTACTTC. Encoded protein: CSAPNSGGIYEQYF.

The gene calls are TRBV20-1 and TRBJ2-1; TRBD2 aligns across 7 bases. The CDR3 contains 13 residues. Per the germline V gene, CDR1 is DFQATT and CDR2 is SNEGSKA (reference sequence). J was trimmed by 9 bases and V by 3 bases; bases with no gene match: 8. The CDR3 DNA reads TGCAGTGCTAGGGGCCTAGCGGACGGTGAGCAGTTCTTC. Translated, it gives CSARGLADGEQFF.

V gene TRBV12-3 or TRBV12-4 combines with J gene TRBJ1-3; D is unresolved. This CDR3 spans 12 amino acids. The V and J ends lost 1 base and 7 bases respectively, with 5 bases between them. CDR3 region: CASSLVGNTIYF. DNA for the CDR3: TGTGCCAGCAGTTTAGTAGGCAACACCATATATTTT.

The chain combines TRBV12-3 or TRBV12-4 with TRBJ1-6, with 7 bases matching TRBD1. This CDR3 contains 13 residues. The ends lost 6 bases at V and 6 bases at J; junction bases unmatched: 2. CDR3 sequence: CASSRGGNSPLHF. The CDR3 DNA is TGTGCCAGCAGCAGGGGGGGTAATTCACCCCTCCACTTT.

The genes are TRBV5-1 and TRBJ1-1, with D maybe TRBD1 (5 bases). The V gene's germline CDR1 is SGHRS and CDR2 YFSETQ. Trimming shortened V by 5 bases and J by 4 bases, and 15 bases separated the two germline ends. This CDR3 has 14 amino acids. CDR3 nucleotide sequence: TGCGCCAGCAGTCGCGACTGGGGCCGCACTGAAGCTTTCTTT. It is translated as CASSRDWGRTEAFF. Full variable domain (missing parts from reference TRBV5-1 and TRBJ1-1): KAGVTQTPRYLIKTRGQQVTLSCSPISGHRSVSWYQQTPGQGLQFLFEYFSETQRNKGNFPGRFSGRQFSNSRSEMNVSTLELGDSALYLCASSRDWGRTEAFFGQGTRLTVV.

The chain employs TRBV28 and TRBJ1-4; a possible D gene is TRBD1 (5 bases). Germline CDR1 MDHEN, CDR2 SYDVKM. V was clipped by 2 bases and J by 2 bases, with 9 bases between them. The length of the CDR3 is 15 residues. The CDR3 DNA follows: TGTGCCAGCAGTTTACCAGGGCGCACTAATGAAAAACTGTTTTTT. Translated, it gives CASSLPGRTNEKLFF.

CDR3 nucleotide sequence: TGTGCCAGCAGTGGCCAGCGGGGTTACGAGCAGTACTTC. Translated, it gives CASSGQRGYEQYF. The J gene is TRBJ2-7, the V gene TRBV6-2 or TRBV6-3, with 7 bases aligning to TRBD2. There are 13 residues in the CDR3. Germline V CDR1 and CDR2: MNHEY, SVGEGT. Trimming at V came to 5 bases and at J to 4 bases, leaving 5 bases not matched to a gene.

The chain employs TRBV9 and TRBJ1-2; D gene ambiguous. Trimming pared 4 bases from V and 7 bases from J, leaving 20 bases between. Germline assignment: CDR1 SGDLS and CDR2 YYNGEE. The CDR3 has 15 residues. CDR3 sequence: CASSPVPARSGGYTF. In DNA, the CDR3 is TGTGCCAGCAGCCCCGTCCCGGCGAGGTCGGGTGGCTACACCTTC.